This T cell receptor (beta chain) is from a study of shared clonotypes between healthy human individuals. Study as a whole: The plates for each donor numbered three CD4 naive, three CD4 memory, two CD8 naive and one CD8 memory.

Using immunoSEQ multiplex PCR, the repertoire was profiled, and TCRdb retains in-frame clones only, with some absent. The table shows hundreds of thousands of clones, with roughly 95% occurring only once. Positive CCR7 selection of CD45RO-negative cells yielded the naive CD8 cells, and terminally differentiated effector memory CD45RA+ cells were excluded. Donors included only healthy HIV-negative adults lacking recent acute infections or vaccinations. Germline values: CDR1 GTSNPN, CDR2 SVGIG (reference sequence). The V end was cut by 0 bases, the J end by 2 bases, with 11 bases between. CDR3 length: 15 amino acids. Whole-study findings and limits: The authors expected sequencing depth to affect clonotype sharing among donors. When compared with the clonotypes that were shared by all four sorted-subset donors, the non-shared clonotypes turned out to have lower generation probabilities.

As regards this clone: Its target is unknown.

The TCR was taken from a woman in her twenties or thirties in good health. The chain recombines TRBV30 with TRBJ1-5; D is possibly TRBD1 (6 bases). Specimen: naive CD8+ T cells sorted from blood. The CDR3 region is CAWSVMGAGNQPQHF. The CDR3, as DNA: TGTGCCTGGAGTGTAATGGGGGCTGGCAATCAGCCCCAGCATTTT.